These 5 T cell receptor beta chains were all obtained from the same sample, sequenced in a study of CD8 T cells in Susac syndrome. Random hexamers were used to reverse transcribe an amount of roughly 0.45 to 1 ug RNA. TCRdb independently ran MiXCR on the immunoSEQ multiplex PCR reads; one entry per CDR3 protein. Of about 280,000 distinct CDR3 sequences detected, roughly 84% appear once; the ten largest clones hold 0.095% to 0.14%. Sequencing was carried out using CD8+ T cells from PBMCs. These receptors all come from a human donor with multiple sclerosis.

The rearrangement links TRBV6-5 to TRBJ2-3; 7 positions agree with TRBD1. Germline V gene sequence: CDR1 MNHEY, CDR2 SVGAGI. V lost 0 bases and J lost 4; bases outside the gene matches: 16. The CDR3 extends over 19 amino acids. CDR3 in amino acids: CASSYSPGQLTALSDTQYF. The CDR3 coding sequence is TGTGCCAGCAGTTACTCGCCGGGACAGTTAACAGCGCTATCAGATACGCAGTATTTT.

This rearrangement joins TRBV7-8 to TRBJ2-5; TRBD2 matches 9 bases. V lost 5 bases and J lost 4; bases outside the gene matches: 17. The CDR3 covers 18 residues. The germline V gene has CDR1 SGHVS and CDR2 FQNEAQ. In DNA, the CDR3 is TGTGCCAGCAGCGAAAAAGCCGCCGGCGGGAGGGCCAGAGAGACCCAGTACTTC. This sequence encodes CASSEKAAGGRARETQYF.

The chain recombines TRBV19 with TRBJ2-7, with 9 bases that match TRBD1. CDR3 length equals 14 residues. Germline V gene sequence: CDR1 LNHDA, CDR2 SQIVND (reference sequence). V was pared by 0 bases and J by 6 bases, with 3 bases of the junction left unmatched. The CDR3 DNA is TGTGCCAGTAGTATAGATCTGACAGGGGGCGAGCAGTACTTC. Protein product: CASSIDLTGGEQYF. The full variable domain, its missing parts supplied by reference TRBV19 and TRBJ2-7, is DGGITQSPKYLFRKEGQNVTLSCEQNLNHDAMYWYRQDPGQGLRLIYYSQIVNDFQKGDIAEGYSVSREKKESFPLTVTSAQKNPTAFYLCASSIDLTGGEQYFGPGTRLTVT.

Only one count was recorded for this clonotype. CDR3 nucleotide sequence: TGCAGTGCCCGGGCTTGGGACCGCTCCCAAGAGACCCAGTACTTC. Its protein product is CSARAWDRSQETQYF. The chain has TRBV20-1 and TRBJ2-5; perhaps D is TRBD1 or TRBD2 (5 bases each). V was trimmed by 6 bases and J by 1 base, leaving 18 bases between them. This CDR3 has 15 residues. From germline, CDR1 is DFQATT and CDR2 SNEGSKA (reference sequence).

This chain uses TRBV11-3 with TRBJ2-1; D gene unclear. The ends were cut back, 4 bases at V and 7 bases at J, with 8 bases in the middle. The CDR3 sequence is 12 residues long. The germline V gene encodes CDR1 SGHNT and CDR2 YENEEA. As DNA, the CDR3 is TGTGCCAGCAGCTCTGCTAGGAATGAGCAGTTCTTC. Protein sequence: CASSSARNEQFF.